Presented here are 32 T cell receptor beta chains from one specimen sequenced in a study of blood T cell repertoires in COVID-19. The repertoire was sequenced with immunoSEQ multiplex PCR; TCRdb's copy has only in-frame clones and lacks some. This table holds fewer than 300,000 clones, 70% to 85% found once. The sequenced material came from peripheral blood. These receptors originate from a woman of 80 years or more with acute or convalescent COVID-19.

Only a few counts were recorded for this clone. The chain couples TRBV10-3 to TRBJ1-6; tentatively, D is TRBD1 (5 bases). The V gene lost 6 bases and the J gene lost 7 bases, with 10 bases spanning the gap. The CDR3 is made up of 13 amino acids. Germline V gene sequence: CDR1 ENHRY, CDR2 SYGVKD. CDR3 protein: CAIRDTRNSPLHF. The CDR3 coding sequence is TGTGCCATCAGGGACACGAGGAATTCACCCCTCCACTTT.

This clone was seen a few times. J is TRBJ2-7 and V is TRBV11-2, with 10 bases identical to TRBD1. CDR3 size: 13 residues. Germline-derived CDR1 and CDR2 are SGHAT and FQNNGV. After removal of 7 bases from V and 4 bases from J, the junction contained 4 bases not matched to a gene. CDR3 loop: CASTRTGGYEQYF. Written as DNA, the CDR3 is TGTGCCAGCACCCGGACAGGGGGGTACGAGCAGTACTTC.

This clone was seen a handful of times. The chain employs TRBV6-5 and TRBJ2-2; no definite D call. The germline V gene has CDR1 MNHEY and CDR2 SVGAGI. This CDR3 is built from 12 residues. Trimming took off 7 bases at V and 5 bases at J, with 8 bases between the two ends. As DNA, the CDR3 is TGTGCCAGCACTAGAGCAACCGGGGAGCTGTTTTTT. This gives the protein CASTRATGELFF.

The rearrangement joins TRBV5-5 to TRBJ2-3; D gene unclear. CDR3 length equals 14 residues. Germline CDR1 and CDR2: SGHKS and YYEKEE (reference sequence). V lost 2 bases and J 2 bases, leaving 9 bases between the germline ends. The CDR3 region is CASSLDGYTDTQYF. Here the CDR3 DNA reads TGTGCCAGCAGCTTAGACGGGTACACAGATACGCAGTATTTT.

This clone was seen only once. The rearrangement uses TRBV12-3 or TRBV12-4 and TRBJ1-3; D gene uncertain. V dropped 5 bases and J dropped 5 bases, with 7 bases sitting between them. This CDR3 contains 12 residues. The CDR3 region has the DNA TGTGCCAGCAGTACACAGCGAAACACCATATATTTT. Translating gives CASSTQRNTIYF.

The chain is built from TRBV5-4 and TRBJ2-1; 8 bases agree with TRBD2. The CDR3 is 15 residues long. The V gene end was trimmed by 5 bases and the J gene end by 5 bases; junction bases not matched to a gene: 9. The germline CDR1 and CDR2 sequences are SGHNT and YYREEE (reference sequence). CDR3 sequence reads: CASRFGGAADNEQFF. For the CDR3, the DNA is TGTGCCAGCAGGTTCGGGGGGGCCGCGGACAATGAGCAGTTCTTC.

V is TRBV1 and J is TRBJ2-1; the table assigns TRBD2, which was not confirmed against the DNA. TRBV1 is a known pseudogene. This CDR3 is built from 20 residues. The CDR3 DNA is TGCACCAGCAGCCAAGAATTATTAGCGGGAGGAGTGTTCTCCTACAATGAGCAGTTCTTC. This translates into CTSSQELLAGGVFSYNEQFF.

The V and J genes are TRBV20-1 and TRBJ2-5; D perhaps matches TRBD2 (5 bases). There are 8 residues in the CDR3. Trimming pared 6 bases from V and 13 bases from J, leaving 9 bases between. Germline V CDR1 and CDR2: DFQATT, SNEGSKA (reference sequence). CDR3 in amino acids: CSAGSGYF. CDR3 DNA: TGCAGTGCAGGGAGCGGGTACTTC.

The V gene is TRBV6-1, the J gene TRBJ1-5; D may be TRBD1 (5 bases). Trimming took off 6 bases at V and 4 bases at J, with 13 bases between the two ends. This CDR3 contains 14 residues. The germline V gene encodes CDR1 MNHNS and CDR2 SASEGT. CDR3 DNA: TGTGCCAGCAGGTTAAACGGGGGGAATCAGCCCCAGCATTTT. It encodes CASRLNGGNQPQHF.

This clone has only a few counts. The J gene is TRBJ2-5, the V gene TRBV7-2; 14 positions match TRBD2. Germline loops: CDR1 SGHTA, CDR2 FQGNSA. The CDR3 totals 18 residues. The trim removed 5 bases at V and 5 bases at J, leaving 13 bases unmatched. CDR3 sequence: CASSKNPNRLAGGETQYF. CDR3 sequence (DNA): TGTGCCAGCAGCAAAAACCCTAACCGACTAGCGGGGGGGGAGACCCAGTACTTC.

The CDR3 protein is CASRPTGGEFSPLHF. In nucleotides, the CDR3 is TGTGCCAGCAGACCGACAGGGGGCGAGTTTTCACCCCTCCACTTT. This chain joins TRBV5-5 and TRBJ1-6; 10 nucleotides line up with TRBD1. The trim removed 5 bases at V and 9 bases at J, leaving 8 bases unmatched. This CDR3 has 15 amino acids. Germline CDR1 is SGHKS and CDR2 is YYEKEE (reference sequence).

V gene TRBV5-1 combines with J gene TRBJ1-2; D possibly corresponds to TRBD1 (6 bases). This CDR3 has 12 residues. CDR1 is SGHRS and CDR2 is YFSETQ in the germline V gene. The V end lost 2 bases, the J end lost 8 bases, and 10 bases lay between the germline ends. CDR3 sequence: CASSLGTNGYTF. The CDR3, as DNA: TGCGCCAGCAGCTTAGGGACAAACGGCTACACCTTC.

With regard to this clone: The same CDR3 also results from other DNA sequences found in this sample. This chain joins TRBV7-7 and TRBJ2-5, with TRBD2 matching over 10 bases. Germline CDR1 reads SSHAT; CDR2 reads FNYEAQ (reference sequence). The CDR3 totals 15 residues. V shed 2 bases and J 5 bases; nucleotides not matched to a gene: 5. Written as DNA, the CDR3 is TGTGCCAGCAGCTTATCTAGCGGGAGTGGGGAGACCCAGTACTTC. Translated: CASSLSSGSGETQYF.

This chain joins TRBV5-1 and TRBJ2-7, with 8 bases matching TRBD1. Per the germline V gene, CDR1 is SGHRS and CDR2 is YFSETQ. V lost 5 bases to trimming and J lost 5 bases; unmatched junction nucleotides: 9. The CDR3 loop spans 14 amino acids. The CDR3 coding sequence is TGCGCCAGCAGAGTACAGGGGGGATTAAACGAGCAGTACTTC. This translates into CASRVQGGLNEQYF.

The DNA for the CDR3 is TGTGCCAGCAGCCCCCGACTAGCGGGGGACCAAGAGACCCAGTACTTC. Protein: CASSPRLAGDQETQYF. The rearrangement links TRBV9 to TRBJ2-5, with 12 bases lining up with TRBD2. This CDR3 is 16 amino acids long. Germline CDR1 and CDR2: SGDLS and YYNGEE. Trimming removed 4 bases from V and 0 bases from J; junction bases left unmatched: 4.

As for this clone: Other DNA sequences in this specimen translate into the identical CDR3. The V and J genes are TRBV15 and TRBJ2-3; weak D call: TRBD1 (5 bases). This CDR3 is 12 amino acids long. Germline V gives CDR1 LNHNV, CDR2 YYDKDF (reference sequence). The ends were cut back, 0 bases at V and 8 bases at J, with 6 bases in the middle. The CDR3: CATSRDQGTQYF. The CDR3 DNA sequence: TGTGCCACCAGCAGAGATCAGGGTACGCAGTATTTT.

The chain uses TRBV7-9 and TRBJ2-5; possibly TRBD2 for D (6 bases). This CDR3 comprises 16 residues. V dropped 7 bases and J dropped 5 bases, with 23 bases sitting between them. Germline loops: CDR1 SEHNR, CDR2 FQNEAQ (reference sequence). CDR3: CASNLDRDFSGETQYF. The CDR3 nucleotides are TGTGCCAGCAACCTAGACCGGGACTTTTCAGGGGAGACCCAGTACTTC.

This chain links TRBV7-2 with TRBJ1-2; 9 nucleotides align to TRBD1. The CDR3 is 15 amino acids. J was trimmed by 5 bases and V by 4 bases; bases with no gene match: 8. Germline-derived CDR1 and CDR2 are SGHTA and FQGNSA. The CDR3 loop is CASSWSPGTGYGYTF. DNA of the CDR3: TGTGCCAGCAGCTGGAGCCCCGGGACAGGGTATGGCTACACCTTC.

This clone was recorded once. The chain joins TRBV7-2 to TRBJ2-1, with 7 bases that match TRBD2. The J segment lost 5 bases and the V segment lost 0 bases, leaving 7 bases of the junction unmatched. Germline CDR1 SGHTA, CDR2 FQGNSA. The CDR3 sequence is 16 residues long. The CDR3, as DNA: TGTGCCAGCAGCTTAGCTTGGGACGGGGGGAACAATGAGCAGTTCTTC. It yields the protein CASSLAWDGGNNEQFF.

The rearrangement uses TRBV6-5 and TRBJ1-5; a weak D match, TRBD1 (5 bases). V lost 8 bases and J 2 bases, leaving 13 bases between the germline ends. In germline, CDR1 is MNHEY, CDR2 SVGAGI. The CDR3 covers 14 residues. CDR3 in DNA: TGTGCCAGCGGGGGGGAATGGGGCAATCAGCCCCAGCATTTT. This translates into CASGGEWGNQPQHF.

In its sample, this clone was seen a few times. The chain links TRBV15 to TRBJ2-1; TRBD1 is a possible D gene (6 bases). CDR1 is LNHNV, CDR2 YYDKDF, per germline (reference sequence). The CDR3 spans 11 residues. Trimming cost V 3 bases and J 15 bases, with 12 bases left between them. The CDR3: CATSRQGSTFF. The CDR3 region has the DNA TGTGCCACCAGCAGGCAGGGGAGCACGTTCTTC.

This clone has only a few counts. J is TRBJ1-1 and V is TRBV5-1; TRBD1 matches at 9 bases. Germline V lookup: CDR1 SGHRS, CDR2 YFSETQ. CDR3 length equals 13 residues. The V and J ends lost 7 bases and 4 bases, in that order; junction bases with no gene match: 5. In DNA form, the CDR3 reads TGCGCCAGCGGAACAGGGGGCATCACTGAAGCTTTCTTT. Translating it yields CASGTGGITEAFF. The complete variable domain, with remaining parts taken from reference TRBV5-1 and TRBJ1-1, reads KAGVTQTPRYLIKTRGQQVTLSCSPISGHRSVSWYQQTPGQGLQFLFEYFSETQRNKGNFPGRFSGRQFSNSRSEMNVSTLELGDSALYLCASGTGGITEAFFGQGTRLTVV.

The chain recombines TRBV6-5 with TRBJ2-3; D perhaps matches TRBD2 (5 bases). CDR1 is MNHEY and CDR2 is SVGAGI in the germline V gene. V lost 2 bases, J lost 0 bases, and 12 bases lay in between. The CDR3 is 16 residues long. The CDR3 loop reads CASSYTRRTSTDTQYF. The CDR3 DNA reads as TGTGCCAGCAGTTACACTCGAAGGACTAGCACAGATACGCAGTATTTT.

The chain uses TRBV7-2 and TRBJ2-5, with TRBD2 matching over 9 bases. Germline CDR1 is SGHTA and CDR2 is FQGNSA. The J segment lost 4 bases and the V segment lost 7 bases, leaving 10 bases of the junction unmatched. The CDR3 is 15 amino acids. The CDR3 region is CASTYSGRGSETQYF. Written as DNA, the CDR3 is TGTGCCAGCACTTATAGCGGGAGAGGATCAGAGACCCAGTACTTC.

This clone showed up just once. The V and J genes are TRBV6-5 and TRBJ2-1; 9 bases are a match to TRBD2. The CDR3 is made up of 15 amino acids. The junction had 7 bases not matched to a gene; V was cut back by 2 bases and J by 8 bases. Germline lookup yields CDR1 MNHEY and CDR2 SVGAGI. CDR3 DNA sequence: TGTGCCAGCAGTTACGGCGCGGGGGGGCGAGATGAGCAGTTCTTC. This encodes CASSYGAGGRDEQFF.

The gene calls are TRBV28 and TRBJ2-3; D is uncertain. Per the germline V gene, CDR1 is MDHEN and CDR2 is SYDVKM. The CDR3 consists of 13 residues. V lost 2 bases and J 4 bases, leaving 7 bases between the germline ends. CDR3 bases: TGTGCCAGCAGTTTAGCAGGCTCAGATACGCAGTATTTT. The encoded protein is CASSLAGSDTQYF.

The rearrangement links TRBV3-1 (or the pseudogene TRBV3-2) to TRBJ2-1; 8 nucleotides align to TRBD1. The CDR3 runs 18 residues. V was clipped by 4 bases and J by 4 bases; unmatched bases: 15. The germline CDR1 and CDR2 sequences are LGHDT and YNNKEL (reference sequence). In DNA, the CDR3 is TGTGCCAGCAGCCCGCACGGGGCTGCCAGGGGGCAGTACAATGAGCAGTTCTTC. Its translation is CASSPHGAARGQYNEQFF.

The rearrangement links TRBV6-1 to TRBJ1-6; possibly TRBD1 for D (5 bases). Germline V gene data show CDR1 as MNHNS and CDR2 as SASEGT. The germline V and J ends were trimmed by 2 bases and 0 bases, with 5 bases remaining between them. The CDR3 has 15 amino acids. The CDR3 is CASSEQGSYNSPLHF. As DNA, the CDR3 is TGTGCCAGCAGTGAACAGGGCTCCTATAATTCACCCCTCCACTTT.

The chain joins TRBV27 to TRBJ1-1; 7 nucleotides align to TRBD1. V was pared by 5 bases and J by 4 bases, with 7 bases of the junction left unmatched. The CDR3 totals 14 residues. CDR1 MNHEY and CDR2 SMNVEV come from the germline V gene (reference sequence). CDR3 sequence: CASSTTGRVTEAFF. The CDR3 DNA follows: TGTGCCAGCAGTACGACAGGGCGGGTCACTGAAGCTTTCTTT.

J is TRBJ1-1 and V is TRBV2, with D uncertain. V lost 5 bases and J lost 2, with 9 bases in between. Germline CDR1 reads SNHLY; CDR2 reads FYNNEI. The CDR3 runs 13 residues. The CDR3 DNA sequence: TGTGCCAGCAGTTCCACAGCTAACACTGAAGCTTTCTTT. It encodes CASSSTANTEAFF.

The chain uses TRBV10-1 and TRBJ1-5; 7 nucleotides align to TRBD1. V was clipped by 2 bases and J by 3 bases; unmatched bases: 1. There are 14 residues in the CDR3. CDR1 is WNHNN, CDR2 SYGVQD, per germline (reference sequence). CDR3 nucleotide sequence: TGCGCCAGCAGTGAGGGGACAGACAATCAGCCCCAGCATTTT. This translates into CASSEGTDNQPQHF.

The chain combines TRBV9 with TRBJ2-3; TRBD2 matches 8 bases. The CDR3 is made up of 17 amino acids. Germline CDR1 SGDLS, CDR2 YYNGEE. Germline trimming cut 0 bases from V and 8 bases from J; bases unmatched to any gene: 14. The chain's CDR3 is CASSVEVRAGDGGTQYF. DNA of the CDR3: TGTGCCAGCAGCGTAGAGGTTCGAGCGGGGGACGGGGGTACGCAGTATTTT.